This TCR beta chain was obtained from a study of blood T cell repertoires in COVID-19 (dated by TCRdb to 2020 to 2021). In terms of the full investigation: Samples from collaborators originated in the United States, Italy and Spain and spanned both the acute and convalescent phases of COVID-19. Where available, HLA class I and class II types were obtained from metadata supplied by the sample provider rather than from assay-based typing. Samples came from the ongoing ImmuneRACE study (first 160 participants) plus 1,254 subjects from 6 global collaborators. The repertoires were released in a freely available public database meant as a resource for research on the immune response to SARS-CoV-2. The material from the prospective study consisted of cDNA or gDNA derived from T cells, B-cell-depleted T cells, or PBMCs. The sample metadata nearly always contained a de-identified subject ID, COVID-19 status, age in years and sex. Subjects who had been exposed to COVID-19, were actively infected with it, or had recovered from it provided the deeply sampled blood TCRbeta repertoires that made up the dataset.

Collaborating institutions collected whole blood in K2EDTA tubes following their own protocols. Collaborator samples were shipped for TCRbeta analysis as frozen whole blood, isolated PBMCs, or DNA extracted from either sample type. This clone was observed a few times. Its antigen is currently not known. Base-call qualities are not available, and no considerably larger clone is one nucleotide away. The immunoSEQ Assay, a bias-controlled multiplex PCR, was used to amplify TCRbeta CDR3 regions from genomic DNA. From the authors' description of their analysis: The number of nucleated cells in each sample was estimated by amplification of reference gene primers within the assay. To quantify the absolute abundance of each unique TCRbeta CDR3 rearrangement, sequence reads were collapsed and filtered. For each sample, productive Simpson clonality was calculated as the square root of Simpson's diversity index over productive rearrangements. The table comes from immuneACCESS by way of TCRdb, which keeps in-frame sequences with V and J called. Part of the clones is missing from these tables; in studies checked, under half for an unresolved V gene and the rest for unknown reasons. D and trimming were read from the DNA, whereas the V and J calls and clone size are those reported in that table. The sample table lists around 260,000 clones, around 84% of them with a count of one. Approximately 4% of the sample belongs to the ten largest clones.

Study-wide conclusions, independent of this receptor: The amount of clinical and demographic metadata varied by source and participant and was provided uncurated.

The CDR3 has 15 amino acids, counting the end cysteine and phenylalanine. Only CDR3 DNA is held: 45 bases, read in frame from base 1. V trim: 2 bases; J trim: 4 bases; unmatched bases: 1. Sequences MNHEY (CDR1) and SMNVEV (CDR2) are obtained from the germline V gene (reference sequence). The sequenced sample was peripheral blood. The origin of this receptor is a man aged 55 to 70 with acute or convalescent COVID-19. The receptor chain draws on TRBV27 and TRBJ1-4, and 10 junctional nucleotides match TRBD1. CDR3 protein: CASSLGTGVNEKLFF. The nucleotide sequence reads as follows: TGTGCCAGCAGTTTAGGGACAGGGGTTAATGAAAAACTGTTTTTT.